A single sample gave rise to the 20 T cell receptor beta chains below, sequenced in a study of T cell responses to AZD1222 COVID-19 vaccine. Measured with immunoSEQ multiplex PCR; TCRdb has only the in-frame clones, and not every one. The data contain around 110,000 clones, approximately 83% of them singletons. Material: peripheral blood, obtained on day 0 of MenACWY control vaccination. The receptors shown here come from an adult in good health.

CDR3 region: CASSQGQGRYGYTF. CDR3 in DNA: TGCGCCAGCAGCCAGGGACAGGGGAGGTATGGCTACACCTTC. The chain combines TRBV4-3 with TRBJ1-2, with 10 bases identical to TRBD1. V gave up 3 bases and J gave up 5 bases; unmatched junction bases: 3. CDR1 is LGHNA and CDR2 is YSLEER in the germline V gene. This CDR3 region has 14 residues.

The J gene is TRBJ2-3, the V gene TRBV5-1; D not resolved. V lost 0 bases to trimming and J lost 4 bases, with 9 bases between them. This CDR3 spans 14 amino acids. Germline V gene lookup returns CDR1 SGHRS and CDR2 YFSETQ. This CDR3 is CASSLVGNADTQYF. The CDR3 region has the DNA TGCGCCAGCAGCTTGGTGGGGAATGCAGATACGCAGTATTTT.

The rearrangement links TRBV4-1 to TRBJ1-2; D is possibly TRBD1 (5 bases). V lost 0 bases to trimming and J lost 2 bases, with 19 bases between them. Germline values: CDR1 MGHRA, CDR2 YSYEKL. The CDR3 length is 18 residues. CDR3 loop: CASSQDLMGPDRNYGYTF. CDR3 nucleotide sequence: TGCGCCAGCAGCCAAGATCTTATGGGACCCGATCGAAACTATGGCTACACCTTC.

The chain links TRBV18 to TRBJ1-1; possible D gene TRBD1, 6 bases. The CDR3 has 15 amino acids. Trimming took off 3 bases at V and 4 bases at J, with 15 bases between the two ends. In germline, CDR1 is KGHSH, CDR2 LQKENI. The CDR3 DNA reads as TGTGCCAGCTCACCTTCAAAGGGGGGGAGCACTGAAGCTTTCTTT. It yields the protein CASSPSKGGSTEAFF.

This clone came up a few times. The V call is TRBV10-1, the J call TRBJ2-2; TRBD2 agrees at 13 bases. The J segment lost 0 bases and the V segment lost 2 bases, leaving 6 bases of the junction unmatched. The length of the CDR3 is 19 residues. The germline CDR1 and CDR2 sequences are WNHNN and SYGVQD (reference sequence). CDR3 region: CASSEKTSGGVPNTGELFF. CDR3 DNA sequence: TGCGCCAGCAGTGAGAAAACTAGCGGGGGGGTCCCGAACACCGGGGAGCTGTTTTTT.

V and J are TRBV4-3 and TRBJ1-4, with TRBD1 matching 7 bases. This CDR3 contains 16 residues. Germline lookup yields CDR1 LGHNA and CDR2 YSLEER. V shed 3 bases and J 6 bases; nucleotides not matched to a gene: 10. The CDR3 DNA is TGCGCCAGCAGCCAGTTCTTCAGGGGGGTCGATGAAAAACTGTTTTTT. It translates to CASSQFFRGVDEKLFF.

This clone showed up just a few times. The rearrangement joins TRBV28 to TRBJ1-4, with a tentative D call TRBD1 (5 bases). Trimming left V 6 bases short and J 1 base short, with 21 bases between. CDR1 and CDR2 from the germline V gene are MDHEN and SYDVKM. The CDR3 covers 18 residues. Here the CDR3 reads CASRGNPGKSVTNEKLFF. CDR3 in DNA: TGTGCCAGCAGAGGAAATCCAGGGAAGAGTGTAACTAATGAAAAACTGTTTTTT.

The rearrangement links TRBV27 to TRBJ1-2; TRBD1 matches at 9 bases. The V segment lost 5 bases and the J segment 7 bases; nucleotides outside the gene matches: 2. CDR1 MNHEY and CDR2 SMNVEV come from the germline V gene (reference sequence). The CDR3 contains 12 residues. CDR3 protein: CASSRTGAGYTF. CDR3 DNA sequence: TGTGCCAGCAGTCGGACAGGGGCTGGCTACACCTTC.

V gene TRBV5-1 combines with J gene TRBJ1-5; possible D gene TRBD1, 5 bases. V shed 0 bases and J shed 3 bases, with 10 bases lying between them. The V gene's germline CDR1 is SGHRS and CDR2 YFSETQ. This CDR3 is built from 15 residues. CDR3 bases: TGCGCCAGCAGCTTGGGTCCAGGGATCAATCAGCCCCAGCATTTT. Translated, it gives CASSLGPGINQPQHF.

The chain joins TRBV9 to TRBJ1-4, with D maybe TRBD1 (5 bases). The length of the CDR3 is 15 residues. The germline CDR1 and CDR2 sequences are SGDLS and YYNGEE. V was trimmed by 2 bases and J by 8 bases, leaving 16 bases between them. The CDR3 DNA follows: TGTGCCAGCAGCGTTTGGGACGGGGGGGACGAAAAACTGTTTTTT. Translated: CASSVWDGGDEKLFF.

The chain couples TRBV5-1 to TRBJ2-2; D is perhaps TRBD2 (6 bases). Germline CDR1 SGHRS, CDR2 YFSETQ. The germline V and J ends were trimmed by 1 base and 2 bases, with 9 bases remaining between them. The CDR3 covers 15 residues. This chain's CDR3 is CASSLFGGNTGELFF. The CDR3 DNA reads as TGCGCCAGCAGCTTGTTCGGGGGAAACACCGGGGAGCTGTTTTTT.

The rearrangement links TRBV19 to TRBJ2-7, with 10 bases fitting TRBD2. Germline V lookup: CDR1 LNHDA, CDR2 SQIVND (reference sequence). This CDR3 spans 13 amino acids. J lost 2 bases, V lost 9 bases, and 4 bases had no gene match. The CDR3 reads CASSLAGAYEQYF. Here the CDR3 DNA reads TGTGCCAGCTCCCTAGCGGGGGCCTACGAGCAGTACTTC. The variable domain in full, with the rest retrieved from reference TRBV19 and TRBJ2-7, is DGGITQSPKYLFRKEGQNVTLSCEQNLNHDAMYWYRQDPGQGLRLIYYSQIVNDFQKGDIAEGYSVSREKKESFPLTVTSAQKNPTAFYLCASSLAGAYEQYFGPGTRLTVT.

The J gene is TRBJ2-7, the V gene TRBV7-2, with TRBD2 as a possible D gene (6 bases). CDR1 and CDR2 from the germline V gene are SGHTA and FQGNSA. The CDR3 contains 15 residues. V shed 5 bases and J shed 2 bases, with 16 bases lying between them. The CDR3 DNA follows: TGTGCCAGCAGCCTCGACGGGACTTTTACCTACGAGCAGTACTTC. Amino acids: CASSLDGTFTYEQYF.

This clone has a handful of counts. This chain connects TRBV29-1 to TRBJ2-7; the D call may be TRBD1 or TRBD2 (5 bases each). V was shortened by 7 bases and J by 6 bases, with 19 bases between the two germline ends. CDR1 SQVTM and CDR2 ANQGSEA come from the germline V gene. There are 13 residues in the CDR3. CDR3 loop: CSAERDPRGEQYF. The CDR3 DNA reads TGCAGCGCCGAACGGGACCCTCGGGGCGAGCAGTACTTC.

CDR3 bases: TGTGCCAGCAGCTTAGGCCCTTCTTCACCCCTCCACTTT. Translation: CASSLGPSSPLHF. The rearrangement links TRBV7-7 to TRBJ1-6; D call uncertain. The CDR3 runs 13 residues. The germline V gene has CDR1 SSHAT and CDR2 FNYEAQ (reference sequence). Trimming left V 1 base short and J 9 bases short, with 7 bases between. Drawing the rest from reference TRBV7-7 and TRBJ1-6, the complete variable domain is GAGVSQSPRYKVTKRGQDVTLRCDPISSHATLYWYQQALGQGPEFLTYFNYEAQPDKSGLPSDRFSAERPEGSISTLTIQRTEQRDSAMYRCASSLGPSSPLHFGNGTRLTVT.

The genes are TRBV5-1 and TRBJ1-4; 10 bases are shared with TRBD1. Germline lookup yields CDR1 SGHRS and CDR2 YFSETQ. The CDR3 extends over 15 amino acids. V was pared by 2 bases and J by 5 bases, with 3 bases of the junction left unmatched. CDR3 amino acids: CASSFSDRGNEKLFF. CDR3 nucleotides: TGCGCCAGCAGCTTCTCGGACAGGGGGAATGAAAAACTGTTTTTT. Full variable domain (remainder filled in from reference TRBV5-1 and TRBJ1-4): KAGVTQTPRYLIKTRGQQVTLSCSPISGHRSVSWYQQTPGQGLQFLFEYFSETQRNKGNFPGRFSGRQFSNSRSEMNVSTLELGDSALYLCASSFSDRGNEKLFFGSGTQLSVL.

The rearrangement links TRBV5-5 to TRBJ2-2, with TRBD1 identical over 7 bases. Per the germline V gene, CDR1 is SGHKS and CDR2 is YYEKEE (reference sequence). The junction had 14 bases not matched to a gene; V was cut back by 4 bases and J by 5 bases. The CDR3 runs to 17 residues. CDR3 in DNA: TGTGCCAGCAGCCCTACCGACAGGGTTATAGGGACCGGGGAGCTGTTTTTT. Protein product: CASSPTDRVIGTGELFF.

The chain combines TRBV27 with TRBJ2-5; D ambiguous. The CDR3 runs 13 residues. V lost 6 bases and J lost 2, with 10 bases in between. In germline, CDR1 is MNHEY, CDR2 SMNVEV (reference sequence). DNA of the CDR3: TGTGCCAGCAGCTGGAGCCTACAAGAGACCCAGTACTTC. Its protein is CASSWSLQETQYF.

The CDR3 is CASSPQLAGEDTQYF. The CDR3 DNA follows: TGCGCCAGCAGCCCTCAACTAGCGGGGGAGGATACGCAGTATTTT. V gene TRBV5-1 combines with J gene TRBJ2-3, with 11 positions matching TRBD2. Trimming cost V 4 bases and J 6 bases; bases outside gene matches: 7. Looked up from germline, CDR1 is SGHRS and CDR2 is YFSETQ. This CDR3 contains 15 residues.

The J gene is TRBJ2-3, the V gene TRBV28; maybe TRBD2 (6 bases). V lost 4 bases to trimming and J lost 2 bases, with 13 bases between them. Germline lookup yields CDR1 MDHEN and CDR2 SYDVKM. This CDR3 has 15 amino acids. As DNA, the CDR3 is TGTGCCAGCAGTTCCCGCAGGCGGGACACAGATACGCAGTATTTT. Translated: CASSSRRRDTDTQYF. The variable domain in full, with the rest retrieved from reference TRBV28 and TRBJ2-3, is DVKVTQSSRYLVKRTGEKVFLECVQDMDHENMFWYRQDPGLGLRLIYFSYDVKMKEKGDIPEGYSVSREKKERFSLILESASTNQTSMYLCASSSRRRDTDTQYFGPGTRLTVL.